The table lists the clone carrying this TCR beta chain with many counts. Its antigen is not identified. This entry comes from a study of CD8 T cells in ankylosing spondylitis. Whole-study findings and limits: Disease-linked clones reportedly showed significant enrichment in matched ankylosing spondylitis synovial fluid.

Trimming left V 4 bases short and J 3 bases short, with 7 bases between. The CDR3 sequence is 12 residues long. The germline CDR1 and CDR2 sequences are MDHEN and SYDVKM. Making the TCR beta libraries involved quantitative 5'-RACE with molecular barcodes. One entry per CDR3 protein results from TCRdb running MiXCR on the 5' RACE reads. The sample includes around 300,000 distinct CDR3 sequences, around 10% of them seen just once. The TCR originated in a female donor with ankylosing spondylitis or in good health (not recorded which). The sequencing input was blood, either unsorted or a sorted T cell fraction (not recorded which). The V call is TRBV28, the J call TRBJ2-7; no definite D call. Written as DNA, the CDR3 is TGTGCCAGCAGTTCGAGGAACTACGAGCAGTACTTC. It translates to CASSSRNYEQYF.